Each of the 19 T cell receptor beta chains below was sequenced from the same sample in a study of T cells after yellow fever vaccination. Each CDR3 protein gets one entry after TCRdb re-called the 5' RACE reads with MiXCR. Of about 360,000 distinct CDR3 sequences in the sample, approximately 6% are singletons; the top ten hold over 14%. The sequencing used PBMCs, collected 5 days after the yellow fever booster vaccination. Every receptor here comes from a young man who received the YFV17D yellow fever vaccine.

Regarding this clonotype: The junction departs from germline at one end; a sequencing error may be responsible. The rearrangement links TRBV12-3 or TRBV12-4 to TRBJ2-2; tentative D call: TRBD2 (5 bases). This CDR3 contains 12 residues. CDR3 coding DNA: TGTGCCAGCAGCCGGGTGTCCGGGGAGCCGTTTTTT. Translation: CASSRVSGEPFF.

This clonotype was picked up a small number of times. DNA for the CDR3: TGTGCCAGCAGCTTACCATATCGACTAGCGGGCACCTACAATGAGCAGTTCTTC. This codes for CASSLPYRLAGTYNEQFF. The chain combines TRBV7-9 with TRBJ2-1; 10 bases match TRBD2. CDR1 is SEHNR and CDR2 is FQNEAQ in the germline V gene (reference sequence). The junction had 9 bases not matched to a gene; V was cut back by 2 bases and J by 2 bases. The CDR3 is 18 residues long. Together with reference TRBV7-9 and TRBJ2-1, the CDR3 gives the full variable domain: DTGVSQNPRHKITKRGQNVTFRCDPISEHNRLYWYRQTLGQGPEFLTYFQNEAQLEKSRLLSDRFSAERPKGSFSTLEIQRTEQGDSAMYLCASSLPYRLAGTYNEQFFGPGTRLTVL.

This rearrangement joins TRBV5-1 to TRBJ2-7; D remains unclear. V was pared by 5 bases and J by 4 bases, with 10 bases between. This CDR3 comprises 12 residues. CDR1 SGHRS and CDR2 YFSETQ come from the germline V gene. CDR3 sequence: CASRLDLYEQYF. CDR3 in DNA: TGCGCCAGCAGACTGGACCTTTACGAGCAGTACTTC.

The V call is TRBV20-1, the J call TRBJ2-3; TRBD2 matches at 14 bases. Germline V gene data show CDR1 as DFQATT and CDR2 as SNEGSKA (reference sequence). The CDR3 spans 15 residues. The junction had 2 bases not matched to a gene; V was cut back by 2 bases and J by 4 bases. The CDR3 DNA reads TGCAGTGCTAGACCGACTAGCGGGGGGGCAGATACGCAGTATTTT. Translated, it gives CSARPTSGGADTQYF.

This clonotype was recorded many times. This chain connects TRBV12-3 or TRBV12-4 to TRBJ2-7, with D tentatively TRBD2 (5 bases). This CDR3 spans 16 amino acids. Trimming left V 6 bases short and J 2 bases short, with 20 bases between. The CDR3 nucleotides are TGTGCCAGCAGCACCGAGGGAGTGGGCACGGCCTACGAGCAGTACTTC. Translation gives CASSTEGVGTAYEQYF.

This clonotype was observed a handful of times. The CDR3 DNA sequence: TGTGCCAGCGCGACAGGGACTCAGCCCCAGCATTTT. Protein sequence: CASATGTQPQHF. V is TRBV18 and J is TRBJ1-5, with 7 nucleotides matching TRBD1. The J segment lost 6 bases and the V segment lost 8 bases, leaving 4 bases of the junction unmatched. The germline V gene has CDR1 KGHSH and CDR2 LQKENI. The CDR3 has 12 amino acids.

This clonotype was seen more than once but under ten times. The rearrangement joins TRBV6-9 to TRBJ2-7, with D hard to call. From germline, CDR1 is MNHGY and CDR2 SVAAGI. Trimming left V 8 bases short and J 3 bases short, with 8 bases between. This CDR3 is built from 11 residues. Written as DNA, the CDR3 is TGTGCCAGCCCGCAGATCTACGAGCAGTACTTC. This gives the protein CASPQIYEQYF.

This clonotype was found many times. This CDR3 reads CASSLTPGELFF. The CDR3 coding sequence is TGTGCCAGCAGCTTGACCCCCGGGGAGCTGTTTTTT. The chain carries TRBV11-3 and TRBJ2-2, with D uncertain. V was clipped by 3 bases and J by 6 bases, with 5 bases between them. Germline loops: CDR1 SGHNT, CDR2 YENEEA. The CDR3 totals 12 residues.

This clonotype was observed a handful of times. One end of the junction fails to match germline, which may point to a read error. The CDR3 DNA reads as TGTGCCAACAGCCCGACTCTTGGGTCGGTCGGGGAGCTGTTTTTT. This translates into CANSPTLGSVGELFF. The genes are TRBV5-4 and TRBJ2-2; no definite D call. This CDR3 is built from 15 residues. CDR1 is SGHNT and CDR2 is YYREEE in the germline V gene (reference sequence).

This clonotype was detected only a few times. The V gene is TRBV7-2, the J gene TRBJ2-7; TRBD1 matches at 9 bases. Germline V lookup: CDR1 SGHTA, CDR2 FQGNSA. V shed 1 base, J shed 2 bases, and the junction held 6 bases outside the gene matches. This CDR3 has 16 amino acids. The CDR3 here is CASSLDGRDRAYEQYF. CDR3 bases: TGTGCCAGCAGCTTAGACGGCCGGGACAGGGCCTACGAGCAGTACTTC.

V usage is TRBV7-6 and J usage is TRBJ2-7; D gene ambiguous. Looked up from germline, CDR1 is SGHVS and CDR2 is FNYEAQ. The V and J ends lost 2 bases and 2 bases respectively, with 7 bases between them. This CDR3 contains 13 residues. The CDR3 coding sequence is TGTGCCAGCAGCTTATCTCAGGCCTACGAGCAGTACTTC. It encodes CASSLSQAYEQYF.

This clonotype was counted ten times or more. This rearrangement joins TRBV9 to TRBJ2-1; the match to TRBD1 covers 8 bases. From germline, CDR1 is SGDLS and CDR2 YYNGEE. V trimming: 3 bases; J trimming: 7 bases; junction bases outside the gene matches: 9. This CDR3 region has 15 residues. The CDR3 DNA reads TGTGCCAGCAGCGCCCGACAGGGGATATCGAATGAGCAGTTCTTC. As protein: CASSARQGISNEQFF.

Ten or more counts support this clonotype. The chain joins TRBV5-6 to TRBJ2-1; 9 nucleotides agree with TRBD2. Germline V CDR1 and CDR2: SGHDT, YYEEEE. The junction had 5 bases not matched to a gene; V was cut back by 2 bases and J by 8 bases. CDR3 length: 14 amino acids. CDR3 nucleotide sequence: TGTGCCAGCAGCTTCGCGGGAGGGGGCGATGAGCAGTTCTTC. Its translation: CASSFAGGGDEQFF.

This clonotype showed up many times. This chain joins TRBV12-3 or TRBV12-4 and TRBJ2-2, with 12 bases identical to TRBD1. This CDR3 comprises 16 residues. V gave up 5 bases and J gave up 5 bases; unmatched junction bases: 6. This CDR3 is CASSAGTGGATGELFF. The CDR3 bases are TGTGCCAGCAGTGCCGGGACAGGGGGCGCAACCGGGGAGCTGTTTTTT.

The chain is built from TRBV7-9 and TRBJ2-7, with TRBD1 identical over 9 bases. The junction had 5 bases not matched to a gene; V was cut back by 5 bases and J by 0 bases. Germline CDR1 and CDR2: SEHNR and FQNEAQ (reference sequence). The CDR3 is made up of 15 amino acids. CDR3 sequence (DNA): TGTGCCAGCAGCACGCCGGGACAGGGCTCCTACGAGCAGTACTTC. It encodes CASSTPGQGSYEQYF.

The chain has TRBV20-1 and TRBJ2-2; TRBD1 might be the D (5 bases). The CDR3 loop spans 11 amino acids. The germline V gene has CDR1 DFQATT and CDR2 SNEGSKA (reference sequence). Trimming shortened V by 5 bases and J by 7 bases, and 8 bases separated the two germline ends. The DNA of the CDR3 is TGCAGTGCTTACAGGTTCGGGGAGCTGTTTTTT. Its translation: CSAYRFGELFF.

The chain has TRBV24-1 and TRBJ2-1, with D possibly matching TRBD2 (7 bases). With 5 bases removed from V and 8 bases from J, the gap between germline ends came to 12 bases. CDR1 is KGHDR, CDR2 SFDVKD, per germline. The CDR3 runs 13 residues. As DNA, the CDR3 is TGTGCCACCAGTGGGACAGCGGGGCATGAGCAGTTCTTC. Protein product: CATSGTAGHEQFF.

This clonotype has a count of ten or more. The rearrangement uses TRBV5-6 and TRBJ2-7; D remains ambiguous. The CDR3 is 15 residues long. Trimming removed 7 bases at V and 2 bases at J, with 19 bases between. Germline assignment: CDR1 SGHDT and CDR2 YYEEEE. The CDR3 protein is CASARSPGYAYEQYF. The DNA of the CDR3 is TGTGCCAGCGCCCGCTCACCTGGGTACGCCTACGAGCAGTACTTC.

This clonotype was detected only a few times. The chain recombines TRBV7-9 with TRBJ1-1; 9 bases fit TRBD1. V shed 4 bases and J 1 base; nucleotides not matched to a gene: 4. The CDR3 is made up of 15 amino acids. CDR1 is SEHNR, CDR2 FQNEAQ, per germline (reference sequence). This CDR3 reads CASSSYRGQNTEAFF. Written as DNA, the CDR3 is TGTGCCAGCAGCTCCTACAGGGGGCAGAACACTGAAGCTTTCTTT.